These T cell receptor beta chains were read from a single sample in a study of blood T cell repertoires in COVID-19. TCRdb keeps only in-frame clones here, not all; method: immunoSEQ multiplex PCR. The table records approximately 400,000 clones, 80% to 95% of them present only once. Input material: PBMCs or T cells enriched from blood (not recorded which). These receptors came from a woman in her forties who had been exposed to COVID-19. Both conserved end residues are part of each CDR3. A D gene is named only where the DNA matches it firmly. Rows give clone size only sometimes, using once, few, many, or a class for an expanded clone.

d_gene	abundance	v_gene	j_gene	CDR3aa	CDR3nt
TRBD2	NA	TRBV30	TRBJ2-4	CAWSVMGGKNIQYF	TGTGCCTGGAGTGTAATGGGGGGGAAAAACATTCAGTACTTC
NA	NA	TRBV19	TRBJ2-1	CASSVSRNEQFF	TGTGCCAGTAGCGTCAGCAGGAATGAGCAGTTCTTC
TRBD1	NA	TRBV19	TRBJ1-1	CASSVGTGVMNTEAFF	TGTGCCAGTAGTGTCGGGACAGGGGTCATGAACACTGAAGCTTTCTTT
TRBD1	NA	TRBV5-1	TRBJ2-3	CASSSDRVRTDTQYF	TGCGCCAGCAGCTCCGACAGGGTTAGAACAGATACGCAGTATTTT
NA	NA	TRBV7-9	TRBJ1-3	CASSIIKRGSGNTIYF	TGTGCCAGCAGTATAATAAAAAGGGGCTCTGGAAACACCATATATTTT
TRBD1	NA	TRBV10-3	TRBJ1-2	CAISGAGGVDYGYTF	TGTGCCATCAGTGGGGCAGGGGGTGTTGACTATGGCTACACCTTC
TRBD1	NA	TRBV27	TRBJ1-2	CASSLRPDRAGGYTF	TGTGCCAGCAGCCTAAGACCTGACAGGGCCGGTGGCTACACCTTC
TRBD1	NA	TRBV19	TRBJ2-7	CASSTGTGGPYEQYF	TGTGCCAGTAGTACCGGGACAGGGGGCCCCTACGAGCAGTACTTC
NA	NA	TRBV7-2	TRBJ2-7	CASSARLGPYEQYF	TGTGCCAGCAGCGCCAGACTAGGGCCCTACGAGCAGTACTTC
NA	NA	TRBV19	TRBJ2-1	CASSIMSGQWVSYNEQFF	TGTGCCAGTAGTATTATGTCTGGGCAGTGGGTATCCTACAATGAGCAGTTCTTC
NA	NA	TRBV10-2	TRBJ1-4	CASSWGATNEKLFF	TGCGCCAGCAGCTGGGGGGCAACTAATGAAAAACTGTTTTTT
NA	NA	TRBV2	TRBJ1-6	CASRVTGLVDSPLHF	TGTGCCAGCAGGGTCACAGGGTTAGTTGATTCACCCCTCCACTTT
NA	NA	TRBV7-2	TRBJ1-2	CASSLGQGSGYGYTF	TGTGCCAGCAGCTTGGGGCAGGGATCAGGTTATGGCTACACCTTC
NA	once	TRBV19	TRBJ1-3	CASSYSGNTIYF	TGTGCCAGTAGTTATTCTGGAAACACCATATATTTT
NA	NA	TRBV29-1	TRBJ2-6	CSVYISGANVLTF	TGCAGCGTATATATTTCTGGGGCCAACGTCCTGACTTTC
TRBD1	NA	TRBV7-9	TRBJ2-5	CASSPSGQGEETQYF	TGTGCCAGCAGCCCGAGTGGACAGGGCGAAGAGACCCAGTACTTC
NA	NA	TRBV15	TRBJ1-1	CATSREPRTGTEAFF	TGTGCCACCAGCAGAGAACCCCGAACCGGCACTGAAGCTTTCTTT
NA	few	TRBV12-3/TRBV12-4	TRBJ1-1	CASTAGRAEAFF	TGTGCCAGTACCGCAGGGAGGGCTGAAGCTTTCTTT
NA	NA	TRBV7-2	TRBJ1-2	CASSPRALYGYTF	TGTGCCAGCAGCCCCAGGGCCCTCTATGGCTACACCTTC
NA	NA	TRBV7-2	TRBJ2-1	CASSLRSSGVYNEQFF	TGTGCCAGCAGCTTAAGGTCCAGCGGAGTTTACAATGAGCAGTTCTTC
NA	NA	TRBV29-1	TRBJ1-1	CSVEGRGNTEAFF	TGCAGCGTTGAAGGACGGGGGAACACTGAAGCTTTCTTT
TRBD1	once	TRBV2	TRBJ1-5	CASSDRQGGNQPQHF	TGTGCCAGCAGTGATAGACAGGGTGGTAATCAGCCCCAGCATTTT
NA	NA	TRBV18	TRBJ2-2	CASSRSVAGELFF	TGTGCCAGCTCGCGTAGCGTTGCCGGGGAGCTGTTTTTT
TRBD1	NA	TRBV5-1	TRBJ2-5	CASSSRTGYMETQYF	TGCGCCAGCAGCTCTAGGACAGGGTATATGGAGACCCAGTACTTC
TRBD1	NA	TRBV19	TRBJ1-2	CASSIGRQGVSYTF	TGTGCCAGTAGTATCGGGCGACAGGGGGTTAGCTACACCTTC
NA	once	TRBV2	TRBJ2-7	CASSPRTLSSYEQYF	TGTGCCAGCAGTCCTAGGACTCTTAGCTCCTACGAGCAGTACTTC
TRBD2	NA	TRBV11-1	TRBJ2-1	CASSLGSGGLAGGKFF	TGTGCCAGCAGCTTAGGGAGCGGAGGGCTAGCGGGGGGGAAGTTCTTC
TRBD1	NA	TRBV7-9	TRBJ2-5	CASSDRGGETQYF	TGTGCCAGCAGCGACAGGGGAGGCGAGACCCAGTACTTC